The source of this T cell receptor (beta chain) is a study of response to subunit inactivated influenza vaccine. Study-level points and caveats: The authors suggested that few new T cells are recruited per seasonal influenza vaccination.

This CDR3 is built from 14 residues. The V gene end was trimmed by 4 bases and the J gene end by 10 bases; junction bases not matched to a gene: 7. The germline V gene has CDR1 SGHVS and CDR2 FQNEAQ. This clonotype was detected ten times or more. Its antigen is not known. TCRdb reprocessed the RT-PCR reads with MiXCR, giving one entry per CDR3 protein. The table includes around 480,000 distinct CDR3 sequences, 11% detected once. This clonotype was obtained from a man in his fifties or sixties who received an inactivated influenza vaccine. The chain carries TRBV7-8 and TRBJ2-3; 11 nucleotides line up with TRBD2. Sequences were derived from PBMCs from blood, sampled 40 to 50 days after vaccination. The CDR3 protein is CASSSSPGLAAQYF. DNA of the CDR3: TGTGCCAGCAGCTCCAGTCCGGGACTAGCGGCGCAGTATTTT.